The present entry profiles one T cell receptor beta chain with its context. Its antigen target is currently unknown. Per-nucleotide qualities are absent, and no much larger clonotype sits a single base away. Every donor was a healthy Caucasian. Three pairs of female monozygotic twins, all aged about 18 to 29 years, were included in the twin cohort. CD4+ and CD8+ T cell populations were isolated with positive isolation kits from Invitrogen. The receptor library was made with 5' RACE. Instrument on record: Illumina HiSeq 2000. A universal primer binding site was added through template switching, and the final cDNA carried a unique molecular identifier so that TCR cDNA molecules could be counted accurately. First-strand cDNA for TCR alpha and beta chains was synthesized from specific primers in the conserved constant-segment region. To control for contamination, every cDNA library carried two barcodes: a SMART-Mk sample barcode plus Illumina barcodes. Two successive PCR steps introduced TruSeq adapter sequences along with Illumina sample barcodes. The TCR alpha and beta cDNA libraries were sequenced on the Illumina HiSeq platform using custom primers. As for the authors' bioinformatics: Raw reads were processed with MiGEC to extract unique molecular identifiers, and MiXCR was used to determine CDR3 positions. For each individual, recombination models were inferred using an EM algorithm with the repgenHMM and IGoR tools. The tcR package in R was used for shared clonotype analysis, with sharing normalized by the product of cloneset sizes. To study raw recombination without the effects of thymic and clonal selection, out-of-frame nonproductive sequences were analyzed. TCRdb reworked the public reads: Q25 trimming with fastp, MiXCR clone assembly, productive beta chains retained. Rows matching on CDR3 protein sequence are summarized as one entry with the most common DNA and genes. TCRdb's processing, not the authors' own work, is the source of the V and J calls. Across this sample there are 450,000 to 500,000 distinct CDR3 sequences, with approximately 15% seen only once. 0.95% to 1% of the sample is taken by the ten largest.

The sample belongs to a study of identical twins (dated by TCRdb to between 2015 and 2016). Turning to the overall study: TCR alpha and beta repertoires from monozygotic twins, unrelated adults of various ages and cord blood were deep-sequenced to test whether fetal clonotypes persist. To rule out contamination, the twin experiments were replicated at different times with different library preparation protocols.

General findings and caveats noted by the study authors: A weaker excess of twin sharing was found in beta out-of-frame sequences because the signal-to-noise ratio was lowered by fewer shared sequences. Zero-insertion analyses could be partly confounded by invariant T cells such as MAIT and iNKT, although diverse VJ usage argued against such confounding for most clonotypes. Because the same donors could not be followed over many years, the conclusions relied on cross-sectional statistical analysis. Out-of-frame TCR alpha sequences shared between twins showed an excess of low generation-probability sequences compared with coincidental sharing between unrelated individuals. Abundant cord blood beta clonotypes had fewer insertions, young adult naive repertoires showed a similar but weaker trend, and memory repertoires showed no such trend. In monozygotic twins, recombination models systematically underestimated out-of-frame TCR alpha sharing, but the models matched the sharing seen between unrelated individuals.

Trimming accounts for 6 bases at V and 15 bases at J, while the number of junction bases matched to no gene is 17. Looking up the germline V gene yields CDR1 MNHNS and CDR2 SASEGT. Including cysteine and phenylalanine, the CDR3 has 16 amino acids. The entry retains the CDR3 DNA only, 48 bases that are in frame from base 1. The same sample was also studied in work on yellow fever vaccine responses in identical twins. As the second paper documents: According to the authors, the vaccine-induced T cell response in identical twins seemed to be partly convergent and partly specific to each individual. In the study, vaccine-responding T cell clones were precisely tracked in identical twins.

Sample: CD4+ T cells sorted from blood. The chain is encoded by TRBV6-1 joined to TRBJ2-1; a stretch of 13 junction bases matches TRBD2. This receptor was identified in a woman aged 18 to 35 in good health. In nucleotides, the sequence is TGTGCCAGCAGGTGGACTAGCGGGAGATTAAGTCCCCGGACGTTCTTC. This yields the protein CASRWTSGRLSPRTFF.